Given below is one TCR beta chain in context. The junction departs from germline at one end; a sequencing error may be responsible. The sample originates from a study of blood T cell repertoires in COVID-19. Study summary: The cDNA or gDNA used as material had been derived from T cells, B-cell-depleted T cells, or PBMCs.

CDR3 size: 14 residues. Germline V lookup: CDR1 SGHAT, CDR2 FQNNGV. Assay: immunoSEQ multiplex PCR; the TCRdb copy retains only in-frame clones and omits some. This sample has over 85,000 clones, with roughly 88% found just once. The gene calls are TRBV11-2 and TRBJ2-5, with D maybe TRBD2 (6 bases). The specimen was peripheral blood. The sequence came from a man between 60 and 70 years old with acute or convalescent COVID-19. The CDR3 sequence: CASSLGLLQETQYF. For the CDR3, the DNA is TGTGCCAGCAGCCTGGGACTTTTACAAGAGACTCAGTACTTC.